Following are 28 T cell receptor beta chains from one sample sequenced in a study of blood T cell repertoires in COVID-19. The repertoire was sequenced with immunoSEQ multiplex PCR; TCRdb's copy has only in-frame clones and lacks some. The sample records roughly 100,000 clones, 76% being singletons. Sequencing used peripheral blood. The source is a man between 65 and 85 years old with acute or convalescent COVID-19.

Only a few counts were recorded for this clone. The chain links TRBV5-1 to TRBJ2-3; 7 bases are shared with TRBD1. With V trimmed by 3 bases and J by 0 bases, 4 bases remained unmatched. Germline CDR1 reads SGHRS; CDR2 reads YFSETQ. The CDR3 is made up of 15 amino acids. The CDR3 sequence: CASSSPGQSTDTQYF. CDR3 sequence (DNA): TGCGCCAGCAGCTCCCCGGGACAGAGCACAGATACGCAGTATTTT.

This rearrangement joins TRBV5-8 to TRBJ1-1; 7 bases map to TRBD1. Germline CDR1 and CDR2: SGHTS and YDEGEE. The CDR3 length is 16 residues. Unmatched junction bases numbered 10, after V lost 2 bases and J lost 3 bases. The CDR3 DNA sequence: TGTGCCAGCAGCTTTCTCGGGACAGAAGGGGACACTGAAGCTTTCTTT. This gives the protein CASSFLGTEGDTEAFF.

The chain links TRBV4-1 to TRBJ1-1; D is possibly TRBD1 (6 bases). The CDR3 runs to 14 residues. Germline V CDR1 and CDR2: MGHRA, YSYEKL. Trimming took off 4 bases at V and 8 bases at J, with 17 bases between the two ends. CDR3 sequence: CASSLLEGQTEAFF. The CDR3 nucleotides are TGCGCCAGCAGCCTCCTTGAGGGACAAACCGAAGCTTTCTTT.

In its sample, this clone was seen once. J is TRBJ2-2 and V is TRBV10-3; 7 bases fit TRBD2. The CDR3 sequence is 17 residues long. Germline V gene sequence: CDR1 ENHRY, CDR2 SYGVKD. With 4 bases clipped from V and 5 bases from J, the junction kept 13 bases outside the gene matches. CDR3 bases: TGTGCCATCAGTGGAAGGATCGGGGAGGGAGCAACCGGGGAGCTGTTTTTT. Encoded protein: CAISGRIGEGATGELFF.

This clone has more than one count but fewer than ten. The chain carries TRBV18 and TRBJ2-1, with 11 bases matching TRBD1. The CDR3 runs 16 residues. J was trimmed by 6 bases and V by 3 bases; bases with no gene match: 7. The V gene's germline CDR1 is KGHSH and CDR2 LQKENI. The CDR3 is CASSPWDRGTGNEQFF. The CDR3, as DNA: TGTGCCAGCTCACCCTGGGACAGGGGGACTGGCAATGAGCAGTTCTTC.

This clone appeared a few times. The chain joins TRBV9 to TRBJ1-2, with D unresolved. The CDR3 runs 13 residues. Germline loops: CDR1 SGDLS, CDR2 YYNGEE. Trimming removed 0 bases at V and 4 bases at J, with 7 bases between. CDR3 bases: TGTGCCAGCAGCGTAGGAGAGGTCTATGGCTACACCTTC. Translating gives CASSVGEVYGYTF.

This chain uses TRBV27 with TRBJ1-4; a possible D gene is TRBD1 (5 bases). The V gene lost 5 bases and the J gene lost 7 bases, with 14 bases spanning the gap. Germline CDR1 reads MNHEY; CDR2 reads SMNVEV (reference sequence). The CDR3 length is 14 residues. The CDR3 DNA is TGTGCCAGCAGTCCCCTAGGCGGGGGTGAAAAACTGTTTTTT. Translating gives CASSPLGGGEKLFF.

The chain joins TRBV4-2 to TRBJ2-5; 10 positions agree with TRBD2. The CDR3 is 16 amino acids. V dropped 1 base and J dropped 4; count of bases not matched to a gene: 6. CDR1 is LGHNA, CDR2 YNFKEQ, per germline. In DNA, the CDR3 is TGTGCCAGCAGCCAAGTAAGCGGGGGGGTCGGAGAGACCCAGTACTTC. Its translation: CASSQVSGGVGETQYF.

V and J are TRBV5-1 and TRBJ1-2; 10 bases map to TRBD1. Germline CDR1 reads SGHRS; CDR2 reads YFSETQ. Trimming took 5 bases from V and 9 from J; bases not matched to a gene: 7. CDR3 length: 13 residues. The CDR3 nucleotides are TGCGCCAGCAGGTCAGGGGACAGGGGCCGCTACACCTTC. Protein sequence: CASRSGDRGRYTF.

CDR3 residues: CASSEEGVGSYEQYF. Written as DNA, the CDR3 is TGTGCCAGCAGTGAAGAAGGGGTAGGCTCCTACGAGCAGTACTTC. The chain has TRBV6-1 and TRBJ2-7, with TRBD1 as a possible D gene (5 bases). The CDR3 is made up of 15 amino acids. CDR1 and CDR2 from the germline V gene are MNHNS and SASEGT. Trimming pared 1 base from V and 0 bases from J, leaving 10 bases between.

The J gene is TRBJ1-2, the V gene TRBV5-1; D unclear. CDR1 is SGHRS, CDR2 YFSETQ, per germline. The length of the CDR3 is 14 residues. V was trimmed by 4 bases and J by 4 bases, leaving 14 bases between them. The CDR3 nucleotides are TGCGCCAGCAGCCAACCGCAGGCTGGCTATGGCTACACCTTC. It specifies CASSQPQAGYGYTF. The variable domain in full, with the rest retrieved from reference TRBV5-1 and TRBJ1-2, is KAGVTQTPRYLIKTRGQQVTLSCSPISGHRSVSWYQQTPGQGLQFLFEYFSETQRNKGNFPGRFSGRQFSNSRSEMNVSTLELGDSALYLCASSQPQAGYGYTFGSGTRLTVV.

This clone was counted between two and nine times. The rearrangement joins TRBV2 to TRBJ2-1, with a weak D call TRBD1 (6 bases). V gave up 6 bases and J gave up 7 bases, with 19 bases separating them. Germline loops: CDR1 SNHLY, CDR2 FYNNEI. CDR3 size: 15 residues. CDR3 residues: CASRVRQVSGNEQFF. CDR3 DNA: TGTGCCAGCAGAGTCCGACAGGTTTCGGGGAATGAGCAGTTCTTC.

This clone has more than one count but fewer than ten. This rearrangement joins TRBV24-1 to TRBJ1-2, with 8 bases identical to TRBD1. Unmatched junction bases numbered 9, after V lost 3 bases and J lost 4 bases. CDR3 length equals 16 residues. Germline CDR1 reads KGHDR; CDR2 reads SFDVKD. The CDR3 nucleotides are TGTGCCACCAGTGATAACAGACAGGGGACGGCCTATGGCTACACCTTC. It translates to CATSDNRQGTAYGYTF.

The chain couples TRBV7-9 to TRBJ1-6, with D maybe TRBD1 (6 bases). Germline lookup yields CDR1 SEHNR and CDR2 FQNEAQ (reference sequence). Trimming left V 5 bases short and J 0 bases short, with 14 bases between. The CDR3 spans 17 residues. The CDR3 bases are TGTGCCAGCAGCCGTTTACAGGGCGGCTCCTATAATTCACCCCTCCACTTT. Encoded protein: CASSRLQGGSYNSPLHF.

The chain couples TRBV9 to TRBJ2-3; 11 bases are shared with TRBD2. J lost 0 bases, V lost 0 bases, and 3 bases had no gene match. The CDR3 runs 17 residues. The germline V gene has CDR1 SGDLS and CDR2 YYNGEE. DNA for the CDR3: TGTGCCAGCAGCGTAGGCACTAGCGGGGGTAGCACAGATACGCAGTATTTT. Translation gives CASSVGTSGGSTDTQYF.

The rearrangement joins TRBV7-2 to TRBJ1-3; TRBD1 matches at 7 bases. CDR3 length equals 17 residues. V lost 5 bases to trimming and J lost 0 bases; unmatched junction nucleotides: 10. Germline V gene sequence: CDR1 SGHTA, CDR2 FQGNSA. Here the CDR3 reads CASSRVGGQLSGNTIYF. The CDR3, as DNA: TGTGCCAGCAGCCGCGTGGGGGGACAGCTCTCTGGAAACACCATATATTTT.

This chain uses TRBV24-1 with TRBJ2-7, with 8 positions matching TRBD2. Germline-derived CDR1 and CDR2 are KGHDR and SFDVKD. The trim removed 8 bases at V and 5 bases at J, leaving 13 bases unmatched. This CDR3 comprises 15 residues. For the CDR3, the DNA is TGTGCCACCAACGGGGGGATAGCGGGAACGAACGAGCAGTACTTC. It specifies CATNGGIAGTNEQYF.

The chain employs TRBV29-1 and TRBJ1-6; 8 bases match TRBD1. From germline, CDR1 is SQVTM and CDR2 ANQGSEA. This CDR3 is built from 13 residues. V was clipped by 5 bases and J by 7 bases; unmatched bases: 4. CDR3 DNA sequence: TGCAGCGTTAAACAGGGGGAAAATTCACCCCTCCACTTT. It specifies CSVKQGENSPLHF.

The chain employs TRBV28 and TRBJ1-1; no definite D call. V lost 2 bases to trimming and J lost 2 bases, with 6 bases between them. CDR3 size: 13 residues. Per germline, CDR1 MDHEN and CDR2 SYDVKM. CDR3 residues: CASSLGLNTEAFF. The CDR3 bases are TGTGCCAGCAGTTTAGGGCTTAACACTGAAGCTTTCTTT.

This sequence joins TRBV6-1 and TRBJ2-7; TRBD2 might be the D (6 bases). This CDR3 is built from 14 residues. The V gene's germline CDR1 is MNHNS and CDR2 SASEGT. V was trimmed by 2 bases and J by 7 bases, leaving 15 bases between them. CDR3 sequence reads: CASSERWSGGEQYV. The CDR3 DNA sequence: TGTGCCAGCAGTGAACGGTGGTCCGGAGGGGAGCAGTACGTC.

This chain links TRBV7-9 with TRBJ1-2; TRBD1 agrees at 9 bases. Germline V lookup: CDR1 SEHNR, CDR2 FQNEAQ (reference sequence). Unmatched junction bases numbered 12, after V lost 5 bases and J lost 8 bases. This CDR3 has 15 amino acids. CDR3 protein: CASSKIAKDRGGYTF. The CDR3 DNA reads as TGTGCCAGCAGCAAAATCGCTAAGGACAGGGGAGGCTACACCTTC.

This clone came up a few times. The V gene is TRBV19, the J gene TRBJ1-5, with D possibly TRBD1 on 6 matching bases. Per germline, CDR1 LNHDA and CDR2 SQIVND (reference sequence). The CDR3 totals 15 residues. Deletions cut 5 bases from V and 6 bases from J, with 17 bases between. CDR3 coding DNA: TGTGCCAGTAGTGCGACCCGGGACAATCGTCAGCCCCAGCATTTT. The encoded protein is CASSATRDNRQPQHF.

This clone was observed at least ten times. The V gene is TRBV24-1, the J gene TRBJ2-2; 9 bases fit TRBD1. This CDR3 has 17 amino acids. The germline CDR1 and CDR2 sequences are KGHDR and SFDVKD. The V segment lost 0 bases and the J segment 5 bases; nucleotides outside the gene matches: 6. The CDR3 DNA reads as TGTGCCACCAGTGATTTGCCCGGACAGGGGAAGACCGGGGAGCTGTTTTTT. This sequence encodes CATSDLPGQGKTGELFF.

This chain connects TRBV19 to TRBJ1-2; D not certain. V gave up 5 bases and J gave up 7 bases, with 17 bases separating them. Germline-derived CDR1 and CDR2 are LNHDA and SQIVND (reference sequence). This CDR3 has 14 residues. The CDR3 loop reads CASSHLPGSGGYTF. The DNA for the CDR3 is TGTGCCAGTAGTCACTTACCGGGGTCGGGTGGCTACACCTTC.

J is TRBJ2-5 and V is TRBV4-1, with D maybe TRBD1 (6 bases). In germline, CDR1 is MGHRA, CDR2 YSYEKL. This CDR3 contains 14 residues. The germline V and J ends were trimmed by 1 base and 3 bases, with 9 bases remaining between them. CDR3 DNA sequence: TGCGCCAGCAGCCAAGGGGACACCGAAGAGACCCAGTACTTC. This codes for CASSQGDTEETQYF.

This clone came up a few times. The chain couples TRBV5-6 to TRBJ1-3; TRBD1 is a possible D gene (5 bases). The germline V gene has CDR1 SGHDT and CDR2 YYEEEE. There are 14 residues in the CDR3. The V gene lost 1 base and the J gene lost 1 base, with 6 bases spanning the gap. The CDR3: CASSLRGSGNTIYF. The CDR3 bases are TGTGCCAGCAGCTTGAGGGGATCTGGAAACACCATATATTTT.

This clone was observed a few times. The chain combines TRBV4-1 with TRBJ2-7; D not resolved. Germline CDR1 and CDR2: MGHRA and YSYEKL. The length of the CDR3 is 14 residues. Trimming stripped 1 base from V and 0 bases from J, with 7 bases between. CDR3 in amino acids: CASSQVASSYEQYV. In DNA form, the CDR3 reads TGCGCCAGCAGCCAAGTTGCCAGCTCCTACGAGCAGTACGTC.

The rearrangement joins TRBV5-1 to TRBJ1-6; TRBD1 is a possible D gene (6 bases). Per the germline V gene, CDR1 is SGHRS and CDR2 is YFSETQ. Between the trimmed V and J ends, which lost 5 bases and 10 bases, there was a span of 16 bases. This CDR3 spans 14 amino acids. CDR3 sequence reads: CASRPTGNRSPLHF. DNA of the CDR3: TGCGCCAGCAGGCCCACAGGGAATCGGTCACCCCTCCACTTT.